The source of this TCR beta chain is a study of OX40 agonist ivuxolimab in advanced cancers. Study overall: Antecedent anti-PD-1, anti-PD-L1 or anti-CTLA-4 therapy was permissible, with 40% having received some.

The protocol was immunoSEQ multiplex PCR, while the TCRdb copy is restricted to in-frame clones and leaves out a portion. The sample shows about 96,000 clones, about 84% of them seen only once. Points on this clone: The antigen is unknown.

The CDR3 has 16 amino acids. V shed 0 bases and J 6 bases; nucleotides not matched to a gene: 10. The germline gives CDR1 KGHSH, CDR2 LQKENI. Study results and caveats: The CD4+ and CD8+ T cells in the blood had expanded clonally by week 6 at 0.1 to 3.0 mg/kg.

The source is an adult with an advanced solid tumor such as melanoma, head and neck, liver or kidney cancer. Sequencing used CD4+ or CD8+ T cells sorted from blood, obtained in a trial of the OX40 agonist ivuxolimab. The V gene is TRBV18, the J gene TRBJ1-1, with 7 nucleotides matching TRBD1. Written as DNA, the CDR3 is TGTGCCAGCTCACCACCGCCTGCAGGGGGAGGTGCTGAAGCTTTCTTT. Protein sequence: CASSPPPAGGGAEAFF.